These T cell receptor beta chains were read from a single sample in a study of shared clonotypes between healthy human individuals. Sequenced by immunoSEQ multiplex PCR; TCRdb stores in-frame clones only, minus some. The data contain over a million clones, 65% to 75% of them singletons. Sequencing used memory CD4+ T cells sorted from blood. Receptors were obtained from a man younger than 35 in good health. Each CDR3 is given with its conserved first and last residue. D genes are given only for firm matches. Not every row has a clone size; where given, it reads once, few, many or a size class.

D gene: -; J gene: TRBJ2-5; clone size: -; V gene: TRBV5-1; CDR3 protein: CASSTGGWGPQETQYF; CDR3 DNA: TGCGCCAGCAGCACCGGAGGGTGGGGGCCCCAAGAGACCCAGTACTTC
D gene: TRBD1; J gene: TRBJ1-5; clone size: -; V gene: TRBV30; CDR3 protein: CAWTSQTGVQPQHF; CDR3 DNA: TGTGCCTGGACCTCTCAGACAGGGGTACAACCCCAGCATTTT
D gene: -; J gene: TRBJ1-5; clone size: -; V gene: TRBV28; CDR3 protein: CASSRDEPQHF; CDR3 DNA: TGTGCCAGCAGTCGGGACGAGCCCCAGCATTTT
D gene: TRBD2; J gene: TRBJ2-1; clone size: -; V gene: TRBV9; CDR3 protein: CASSVPSGVSYNEQFF; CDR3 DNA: TGTGCCAGCAGCGTTCCTAGCGGGGTTTCTTACAATGAGCAGTTCTTC
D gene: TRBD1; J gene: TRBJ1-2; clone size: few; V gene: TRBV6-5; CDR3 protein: CAIMDRAAGYTF; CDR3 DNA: TGTGCCATCATGGACAGGGCGGCGGGCTACACCTTC
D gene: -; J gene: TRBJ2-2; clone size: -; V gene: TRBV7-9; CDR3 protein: CASRGEGELFF; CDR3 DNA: TGTGCCAGCAGGGGTGAGGGGGAGCTGTTTTTT
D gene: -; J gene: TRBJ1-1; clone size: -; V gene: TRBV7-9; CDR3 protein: CASSWGAGGGTEAFF; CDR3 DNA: TGTGCCAGCAGCTGGGGAGCGGGAGGAGGCACTGAAGCTTTCTTT
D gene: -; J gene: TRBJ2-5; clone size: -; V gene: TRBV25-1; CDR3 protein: CASSPKGVWETQYF; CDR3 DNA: TGTGCCAGCTCCCCTAAGGGGGTTTGGGAGACCCAGTACTTC
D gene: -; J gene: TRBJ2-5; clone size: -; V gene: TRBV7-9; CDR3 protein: CASSLSQVKQETQYF; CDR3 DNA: TGTGCCAGCAGCCTTTCCCAGGTGAAACAAGAGACCCAGTACTTC
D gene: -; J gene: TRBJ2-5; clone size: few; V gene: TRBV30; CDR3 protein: CAWSTMNQETQYF; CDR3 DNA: TGTGCCTGGAGTACGATGAACCAAGAGACCCAGTACTTC
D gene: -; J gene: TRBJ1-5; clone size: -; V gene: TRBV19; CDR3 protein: CASSIGKGINQPQHF; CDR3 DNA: TGTGCCAGTAGTATAGGAAAGGGGATCAATCAGCCCCAGCATTTT
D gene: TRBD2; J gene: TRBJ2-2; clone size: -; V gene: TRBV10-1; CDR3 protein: CASSGVAGVTGELFF; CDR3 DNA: TGCGCCAGCAGTGGGGTTGCGGGAGTCACCGGGGAGCTGTTTTTT
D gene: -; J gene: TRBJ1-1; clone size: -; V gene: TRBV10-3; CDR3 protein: CAISDPTKRNTEAFF; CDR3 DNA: TGTGCCATCAGTGACCCCACCAAAAGGAACACTGAAGCTTTCTTT
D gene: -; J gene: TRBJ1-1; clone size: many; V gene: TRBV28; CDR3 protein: CAGLGGAGGNTEAFF; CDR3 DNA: TGTGCCGGCCTGGGAGGGGCGGGTGGGAACACTGAAGCTTTCTTT
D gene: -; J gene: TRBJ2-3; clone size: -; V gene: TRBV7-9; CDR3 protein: CASTVLKGSTDTQYF; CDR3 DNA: TGTGCCAGCACCGTCCTTAAGGGAAGCACAGATACGCAGTATTTT
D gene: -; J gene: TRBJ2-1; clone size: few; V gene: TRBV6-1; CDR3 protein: CASTIGSGINEQFF; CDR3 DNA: TGTGCCAGCACGATCGGGAGTGGCATCAATGAGCAGTTCTTC
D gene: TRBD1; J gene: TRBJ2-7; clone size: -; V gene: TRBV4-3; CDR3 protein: CASSHRLQGYDRGYEQYF; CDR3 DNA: TGCGCCAGCAGCCATAGATTACAGGGCTACGACAGGGGTTACGAGCAGTACTTC
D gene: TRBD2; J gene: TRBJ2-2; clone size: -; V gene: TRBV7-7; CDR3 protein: CASSLSSGRTGELFF; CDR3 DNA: TGTGCTAGCAGCCTGAGTAGCGGGAGGACCGGGGAGCTGTTTTTT
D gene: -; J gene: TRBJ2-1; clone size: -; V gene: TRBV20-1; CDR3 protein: CSATHNEQFF; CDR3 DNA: TGCAGTGCAACCCACAATGAGCAGTTCTTC
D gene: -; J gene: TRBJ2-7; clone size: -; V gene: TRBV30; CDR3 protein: CAWEGRNYEQYF; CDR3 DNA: TGTGCCTGGGAGGGCAGGAATTACGAGCAGTACTTC
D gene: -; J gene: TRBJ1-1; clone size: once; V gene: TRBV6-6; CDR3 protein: CASSYSPLTGNTEAFF; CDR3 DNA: TGTGCCAGCAGTTACTCACCATTGACAGGGAACACTGAAGCTTTCTTT
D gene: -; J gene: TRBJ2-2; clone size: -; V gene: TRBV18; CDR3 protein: CASSPSSYGSTPGELFF; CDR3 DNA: TGTGCCAGCTCACCTTCCAGTTACGGGAGCACCCCCGGGGAGCTGTTTTTT
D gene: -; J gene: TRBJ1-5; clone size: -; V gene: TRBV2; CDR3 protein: CASSRQGGGSHQPQHF; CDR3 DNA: TGTGCCAGCAGTAGGCAGGGTGGGGGGAGCCATCAGCCCCAGCATTTT
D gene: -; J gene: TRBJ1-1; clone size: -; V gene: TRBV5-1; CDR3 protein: CASSWTTGTEAFF; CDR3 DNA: TGCGCCAGCAGCTGGACGACGGGCACTGAAGCTTTCTTT
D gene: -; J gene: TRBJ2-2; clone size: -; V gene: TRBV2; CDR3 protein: CASSGSGRTGELFF; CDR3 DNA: TGTGCCAGCAGTGGATCTGGACGGACCGGGGAGCTGTTTTTT
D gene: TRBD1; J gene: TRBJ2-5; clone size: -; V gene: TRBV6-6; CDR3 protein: CASSYGQGGGQETQYF; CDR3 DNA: TGTGCCAGCAGTTACGGACAGGGAGGCGGACAAGAGACCCAGTACTTC
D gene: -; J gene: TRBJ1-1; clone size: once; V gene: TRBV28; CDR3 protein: CASREGGMNTEAFF; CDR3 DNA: TGTGCCAGCAGGGAGGGGGGAATGAACACTGAAGCTTTCTTT
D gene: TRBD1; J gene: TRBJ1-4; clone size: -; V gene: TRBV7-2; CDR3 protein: CASSLWDRGRSNEKLFF; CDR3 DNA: TGTGCCAGCAGCTTATGGGACAGGGGGCGCAGTAATGAAAAACTGTTTTTT
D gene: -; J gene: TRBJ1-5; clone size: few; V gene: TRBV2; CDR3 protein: CASSEDFYYQPQHF; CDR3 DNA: TGTGCCAGCAGTGAAGACTTTTACTATCAGCCCCAGCATTTT
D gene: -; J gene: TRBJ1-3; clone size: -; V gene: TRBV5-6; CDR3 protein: CASSLEISGNTIYF; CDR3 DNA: TGTGCCAGCAGCTTGGAGATCTCTGGAAACACCATATATTTT
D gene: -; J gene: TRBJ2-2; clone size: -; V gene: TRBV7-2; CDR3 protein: CASSPRGQGGTGELFF; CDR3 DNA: TGTGCCAGCAGCCCGAGGGGGCAGGGGGGCACCGGGGAGCTGTTTTTT
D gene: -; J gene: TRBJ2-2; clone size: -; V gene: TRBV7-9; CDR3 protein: CASSPKGFRTGELFF; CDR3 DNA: TGTGCCAGCAGCCCCAAGGGATTTCGCACCGGGGAGCTGTTTTTT
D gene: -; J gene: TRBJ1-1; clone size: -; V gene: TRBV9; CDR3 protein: CASSVEVVDTEAFF; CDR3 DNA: TGTGCCAGCAGCGTAGAAGTGGTAGACACTGAAGCTTTCTTT
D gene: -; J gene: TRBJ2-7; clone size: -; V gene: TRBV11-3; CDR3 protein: CASSLATGSAYEQYF; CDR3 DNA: TGTGCCAGCAGCTTGGCCACGGGCTCCGCCTACGAGCAGTACTTC
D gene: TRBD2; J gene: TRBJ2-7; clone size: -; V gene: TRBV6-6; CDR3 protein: CASSYSPAGPSYEQYF; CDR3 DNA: TGTGCCAGCAGTTACTCGCCAGCGGGGCCCTCCTACGAGCAGTACTTC
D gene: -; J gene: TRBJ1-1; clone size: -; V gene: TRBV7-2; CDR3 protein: CASSLKTEAFF; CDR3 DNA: TGTGCCAGCAGCTTAAAGACTGAAGCTTTCTTT
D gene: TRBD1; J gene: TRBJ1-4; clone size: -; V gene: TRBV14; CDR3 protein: CASSRGGTGINEKLFF; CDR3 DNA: TGTGCCAGCAGCCGGGGGGGGACAGGGATTAATGAAAAACTGTTTTTT
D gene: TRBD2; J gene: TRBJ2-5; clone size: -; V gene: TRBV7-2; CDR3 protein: CASSLGDLAGAQETQYF; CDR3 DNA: TGTGCCAGCAGCTTAGGGGATCTAGCGGGGGCCCAAGAGACCCAGTACTTC
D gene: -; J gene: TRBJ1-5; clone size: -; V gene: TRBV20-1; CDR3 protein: CSARAGQPQHF; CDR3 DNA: TGCAGTGCCCGAGCAGGGCAGCCCCAGCATTTT
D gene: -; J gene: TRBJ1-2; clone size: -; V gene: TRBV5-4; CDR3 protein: CASSLAGTRHGYTF; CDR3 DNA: TGTGCCAGCAGCTTGGCCGGGACACGGCATGGCTACACCTTC